The 21 T cell receptor beta chains listed next were all sequenced from one sample in a study of T cells in Graves' hyperthyroidism and ophthalmopathy. From RNA transcripts, TCR beta CDR3 regions were amplified. The primer set for the first-round RT-PCR of the TCR CDR3 was HTBI. TCRdb reanalysed the multiplex PCR reads using MiXCR and keeps one entry per CDR3 protein. The repertoire holds under 450,000 distinct CDR3 sequences, with approximately 14% as singletons. The sequenced sample consisted of blood. The receptors shown here come from a woman younger than 30 with Graves' hyperthyroidism.

On this clonotype: This may arise from a read error, as a much more abundant clone is one base away. The chain combines TRBV12-3 or TRBV12-4 with TRBJ1-2; TRBD1 is a possible D gene (5 bases). The CDR3 consists of 13 residues. With 4 bases removed from V and 7 bases from J, the gap between germline ends came to 13 bases. CDR3 coding DNA: TGTGCCAGCAGTTCCGAGACAGCCCTTGGCTACACCTTC. It codes for CASSSETALGYTF.

J is TRBJ2-3 and V is TRBV11-2; TRBD2 might be the D (6 bases). Trimming shortened V by 5 bases and J by 3 bases, and 15 bases separated the two germline ends. The CDR3 totals 15 residues. The germline gives CDR1 SGHAT, CDR2 FQNNGV. DNA for the CDR3: TGTGCCAGCAGCCCCCTGAGGCGGGAAACAGATACGCAGTATTTT. It specifies CASSPLRRETDTQYF.

The rearrangement uses TRBV2 and TRBJ1-3, with D possibly matching TRBD1 (6 bases). The germline gives CDR1 SNHLY, CDR2 FYNNEI. Trimming took off 6 bases at V and 9 bases at J, with 15 bases between the two ends. The CDR3 consists of 13 residues. CDR3 sequence reads: CASRRGEPVTIYF. For the CDR3, the DNA is TGTGCCAGCAGAAGGGGGGAGCCAGTCACCATATATTTT.

This clonotype has at least ten counts. The gene calls are TRBV2 and TRBJ2-5, with 8 bases aligning to TRBD2. The V segment lost 8 bases and the J segment 4 bases; nucleotides outside the gene matches: 12. CDR1 SNHLY and CDR2 FYNNEI come from the germline V gene. This CDR3 is built from 15 residues. The CDR3 is CASRNPTSGGETQYF. CDR3 coding DNA: TGTGCCAGCCGAAACCCAACCAGCGGGGGAGAGACCCAGTACTTC.

With regard to this clonotype: This may be a read error, as it is one base from a much larger clone. The CDR3 loop reads CASNQAWGGLLTEAFF. DNA of the CDR3: TGCGCCAGCAACCAAGCGTGGGGGGGGCTTCTCACTGAAGCTTTCTTT. The chain combines TRBV4-1 with TRBJ1-1; D may be TRBD1 (6 bases). The CDR3 is 16 amino acids. CDR1 and CDR2 from the germline V gene are MGHRA and YSYEKL.

This CDR3 is CASSIAGTLNTEAFF. The DNA for the CDR3 is TGTGCCAGTAGTATAGCGGGTACCCTTAACACTGAAGCTTTCTTT. This chain uses TRBV19 with TRBJ1-1; D gene uncertain. The CDR3 runs to 15 residues. Trimming took 1 base from V and 2 from J, leaving 11 bases between them. The germline V gene encodes CDR1 LNHDA and CDR2 SQIVND (reference sequence).

Ten or more counts support this clonotype. In nucleotides, the CDR3 is TGTGCCAGCAGCTCCCTGGACAAGCCCTACGAGCAGTACTTC. Protein product: CASSSLDKPYEQYF. V is TRBV5-6 and J is TRBJ2-7, with a weak D call TRBD1 (5 bases). Trimming pared 3 bases from V and 2 bases from J, leaving 12 bases between. The CDR3 length is 14 residues. The germline V gene has CDR1 SGHDT and CDR2 YYEEEE. The full variable domain, completed using reference TRBV5-6 and TRBJ2-7, is DAGVTQSPTHLIKTRGQQVTLRCSPKSGHDTVSWYQQALGQGPQFIFQYYEEEERQRGNFPDRFSGHQFPNYSSELNVNALLLGDSALYLCASSSLDKPYEQYFGPGTRLTVT.

The chain links TRBV10-3 to TRBJ2-3; D is unclear. Between the trimmed V and J ends, which lost 3 bases and 5 bases, there was a span of 12 bases. CDR1 and CDR2 (germline): ENHRY, SYGVKD. The CDR3 has 14 amino acids. The chain's CDR3 is CAISDGLFGDTQYF. The CDR3 DNA is TGTGCCATCAGTGATGGGCTATTCGGAGATACGCAGTATTTT.

This clonotype showed up many times. V and J are TRBV29-1 and TRBJ2-1, with D unresolved. Looked up from germline, CDR1 is SQVTM and CDR2 is ANQGSEA. The CDR3 extends over 10 amino acids. Trimming took off 4 bases at V and 6 bases at J, with 4 bases between the two ends. The CDR3 here is CSVGSNEQFF. CDR3 nucleotide sequence: TGCAGCGTTGGAAGCAATGAGCAGTTCTTC.

The chain has TRBV19 and TRBJ1-1, with D unresolved. With 6 bases removed from V and 4 bases from J, the gap between germline ends came to 18 bases. The CDR3 has 15 residues. Germline V lookup: CDR1 LNHDA, CDR2 SQIVND (reference sequence). CDR3 protein: CASSEGTRIITEAFF. The CDR3 DNA reads TGTGCCAGTAGCGAGGGTACTCGGATTATCACTGAAGCTTTCTTT.

The V gene is TRBV20-1, the J gene TRBJ2-5; D gene uncertain. This CDR3 is 13 amino acids long. From germline, CDR1 is DFQATT and CDR2 SNEGSKA (reference sequence). V was cut by 2 bases and J by 0 bases, with 7 bases left in between. The CDR3 DNA is TGCAGTGCTAGACGACCCGACCAAGAGACCCAGTACTTC. It yields the protein CSARRPDQETQYF.

In its sample, this clonotype was seen many times. This chain uses TRBV20-1 with TRBJ2-5, with D maybe TRBD2 (6 bases). There are 16 residues in the CDR3. Germline loops: CDR1 DFQATT, CDR2 SNEGSKA (reference sequence). V dropped 2 bases and J dropped 2 bases, with 18 bases sitting between them. In DNA, the CDR3 is TGCAGTGCTAGAAAGGCGGGGCAGGGCTTACAAGAGACCCAGTACTTC. It translates to CSARKAGQGLQETQYF.

This clonotype has only a few counts. The chain employs TRBV5-5 and TRBJ2-7, with 10 bases identical to TRBD2. V shed 6 bases and J 6 bases; nucleotides not matched to a gene: 9. The CDR3 sequence is 14 residues long. Germline V CDR1 and CDR2: SGHKS, YYEKEE (reference sequence). CDR3: CASNQWTSGGEQYF. CDR3 nucleotide sequence: TGTGCCAGCAACCAGTGGACTAGCGGAGGCGAGCAGTACTTC.

This clonotype was recorded at least ten times. The CDR3 DNA sequence: TGTGCCAGCAGTTTCAAGGGTCTCTCCTACGAGCAGTACTTC. Amino acids: CASSFKGLSYEQYF. V usage is TRBV27 and J usage is TRBJ2-7; D not certain. The CDR3 is made up of 14 amino acids. V lost 3 bases, J lost 0 bases, and 9 bases lay in between. Per germline, CDR1 MNHEY and CDR2 SMNVEV (reference sequence).

This clonotype occurred a few times. The chain joins TRBV6-1 to TRBJ2-1, with 8 bases aligning to TRBD2. V shed 6 bases and J 7 bases; nucleotides not matched to a gene: 8. The germline V gene encodes CDR1 MNHNS and CDR2 SASEGT. This CDR3 has 14 amino acids. CDR3 sequence reads: CASSYGGGFNEQFF. The CDR3 DNA is TGTGCCAGCAGCTACGGGGGGGGATTTAATGAGCAGTTCTTC.

The chain uses TRBV11-2 and TRBJ2-1; 10 positions match TRBD2. Germline V gene sequence: CDR1 SGHAT, CDR2 FQNNGV. Trimming took 1 base from V and 10 from J; bases not matched to a gene: 7. The CDR3 has 15 residues. The CDR3 loop is CASSLAGTSVTEQFF. CDR3 in DNA: TGTGCCAGCAGCTTAGCGGGGACTAGCGTTACAGAGCAGTTCTTC.

This clonotype was observed at least ten times. This chain uses TRBV3-1 with TRBJ2-5; D gene uncertain. The length of the CDR3 is 13 residues. Germline lookup yields CDR1 LGHDT and CDR2 YNNKEL (reference sequence). Trimming stripped 0 bases from V and 5 bases from J, with 7 bases between. The CDR3 loop reads CASSQDPRETQYF. CDR3 coding DNA: TGTGCCAGCAGCCAAGACCCTCGGGAGACCCAGTACTTC.

This clonotype was seen a few times. V is TRBV20-1 and J is TRBJ2-3; tentative D call: TRBD2 (6 bases). Trimming removed 1 base from V and 6 bases from J, with 14 bases in between. CDR3 length: 14 residues. Per germline, CDR1 DFQATT and CDR2 SNEGSKA (reference sequence). In DNA, the CDR3 is TGCAGTGCTAGAGGGGCGGGGATAGCCGATACGCAGTATTTT. Translated: CSARGAGIADTQYF.

On this clonotype: This sequence may be a read error, since a much larger clone differs from it by one base. Likely a read error: the CDR3 ends without its conserved phenylalanine or tryptophan. The rearrangement joins TRBV6-1 to TRBJ2-1, with TRBD2 matching over 8 bases. Unmatched junction bases numbered 6, after V lost 7 bases and J lost 4 bases. Germline V gives CDR1 MNHNS, CDR2 SASEGT. CDR3 length: 14 residues. The CDR3 bases are TGTGCCAGCAAGCGGACTAGCTATTACAATGAGCAGTTCCTC. Translation: CASKRTSYYNEQFL.

This clonotype was detected many times. It may be a read error: a sequence one base away is much more abundant. V is TRBV2 and J is TRBJ2-6, with D possibly TRBD2 on 6 matching bases. The germline gives CDR1 SNHLY, CDR2 FYNNEI. CDR3 length equals 15 residues. With 6 bases removed from V and 2 bases from J, the gap between germline ends came to 11 bases. Here the CDR3 reads CASRWGGPGANVLTF. The CDR3 nucleotides read TGTGCCAGCAGGTGGGGAGGCCCTGGGGCCAACGTCCTGACTTTC.

There are a few counts of this clonotype. The chain is built from TRBV10-3 and TRBJ1-2; perhaps TRBD1 as D (5 bases). V lost 4 bases, J lost 8 bases, and 11 bases lay in between. The CDR3 has 12 residues. CDR1 ENHRY and CDR2 SYGVKD come from the germline V gene. CDR3 protein: CAISGQGEGYTF. In DNA form, the CDR3 reads TGTGCCATCAGTGGGCAGGGAGAAGGCTACACCTTC.